What follows are 7 T cell receptor beta chains derived from one specimen sequenced in a study of tumor-infiltrating lymphocytes in oesophageal squamous cell carcinoma. TCRdb ran MiXCR on the PCR reads and lists one entry per CDR3 protein. Of fewer than 20,000 distinct CDR3 sequences in the sample, around two fifths were seen once. Sequenced sample: esophageal tumor tissue. The receptors stem from a male donor with esophageal squamous cell carcinoma.

Note on this clonotype: This likely comes from a read error, as the CDR3 has no conserved phenylalanine or tryptophan at its end. The limits of the CDR3 on the DNA are not certain, so only TCRdb's listed CDR3 is given. The chain recombines TRBV7-2 with TRBJ2-5; TRBD1 was called by the table and not checked on the DNA. Counting both end residues, the CDR3 totals 16 amino acids. Germline lookup yields CDR1 SGHTA and CDR2 FQGNSA. The chain's CDR3 is CASSLPGGSGEQYFGN.

There are many counts of this clonotype. This chain connects TRBV27 to TRBJ2-3; D possibly corresponds to TRBD2 (5 bases). In germline, CDR1 is MNHEY, CDR2 SMNVEV (reference sequence). The length of the CDR3 is 18 residues. V shed 6 bases and J shed 0 bases, with 22 bases lying between them. The CDR3 sequence: CASSHSGPGRYSTDTQYF. The CDR3 DNA sequence: TGTGCCAGCAGCCACAGCGGTCCTGGGCGGTATAGCACAGATACGCAGTATTTT.

This clonotype was found many times. Germline is not matched at one junction end, which may reflect a read error. The genes are TRBV7-2 and TRBJ1-6, with 8 bases fitting TRBD1. CDR1 and CDR2 (germline): SGHTA, FQGNSA. The CDR3 totals 15 residues. The CDR3 sequence: CASSWGQVLDSPLHF. The CDR3 DNA reads as TGTGCCAGCAGCTGGGGACAGGTTTTAGATTCACCCCTCCACTTC.

As for this clonotype: The germline gene is not matched at one end of the junction; a read error may be the cause. The chain has TRBV7-6 and TRBJ2-6; D perhaps matches TRBD1 (5 bases). The DNA matches TRBJ2-1 better at its end, which makes the J call doubtful. The CDR3 length is 13 residues. Germline CDR1 reads SGHVS; CDR2 reads FNYEAQ. The CDR3 here is CASRLGAGNEQFF. Here the CDR3 DNA reads TGTGCTAGCAGATTAGGGGCTGGCAATGAGCAGTTCTTC.

There are many counts of this clonotype. The chain combines TRBV6-1 with TRBJ2-7; a weak D match, TRBD2 (7 bases). V lost 6 bases, J lost 6 bases, and 21 bases lay in between. The germline CDR1 and CDR2 sequences are MNHNS and SASEGT. CDR3 size: 15 residues. The CDR3 bases are TGTGCCAGCAGGGAGGGGGGGGTCTCCTCTCTCGAGCAGTACTTC. It encodes CASREGGVSSLEQYF.

With respect to this clonotype: This may be a read error, as it is one base from a much larger clone. The rearrangement joins TRBV11-3 to TRBJ2-5; TRBD1 agrees at 7 bases. This CDR3 contains 17 residues. Germline CDR1 is SGHNT and CDR2 is YENEEA. V lost 1 base to trimming and J lost 11 bases; unmatched junction nucleotides: 19. The DNA for the CDR3 is TGTGCCAGCAGCTTAGGCCTAGGGGGCTACCTTCACAATGAGCAGTACTTC. It specifies CASSLGLGGYLHNEQYF.

The V gene is TRBV6-1, the J gene TRBJ2-7; 7 bases are shared with TRBD2. The J call is in doubt because the DNA end fits TRBJ2-1 better. The CDR3 is 13 residues long. CDR1 and CDR2 (germline): MNHNS, SASEGT. The DNA of the CDR3 is TGTGCCAGCAGTCGCACTAGCGACAATGAGCAGTTCTTC. Translation: CASSRTSDNEQFF.